The sample holds a few counts of the clone carrying this TCR beta chain. What it recognizes is unknown. It was with a sample-barcoded 5' primer and a J-beta primer mix that a second PCR of about 6 to 12 cycles was run. Carrying 12 random nucleotides, a template-switch adaptor labeled each individual cDNA molecule. TCRdb independently ran MiXCR on the 5' RACE reads; one entry per CDR3 protein. Of approximately 800,000 distinct CDR3 sequences in the sample, roughly 56% were seen once. The length of the CDR3 is 17 residues. V lost 2 bases and J lost 3; bases outside the gene matches: 9. Germline CDR1 reads SEHNR; CDR2 reads FQNEAQ (reference sequence). This sample was included in a study of blood T cells in healthy people across ages. Study-wide points: As naive T cell percentage varied, TCR beta diversity correlated strongly with it.

The chain carries TRBV7-9 and TRBJ2-5; 10 bases are a match to TRBD2. The specimen was blood. The source is a man aged 40-50 years in good health. The CDR3 nucleotides are TGTGCCAGCAGCTTATCTTCGGGACTAGCGTCCAAAGAGACCCAGTACTTC. Its translation is CASSLSSGLASKETQYF.